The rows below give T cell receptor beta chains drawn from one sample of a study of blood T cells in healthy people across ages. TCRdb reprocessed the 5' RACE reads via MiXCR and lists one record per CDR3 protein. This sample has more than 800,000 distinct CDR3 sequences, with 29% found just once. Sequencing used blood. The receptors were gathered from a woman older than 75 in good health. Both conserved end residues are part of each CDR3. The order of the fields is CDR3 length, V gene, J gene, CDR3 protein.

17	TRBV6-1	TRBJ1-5	CASSPRTGGESNQPQHF
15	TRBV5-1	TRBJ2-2	CASSVLTGAPGELFF
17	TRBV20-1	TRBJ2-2	CSATGTSGGRNTGELFF
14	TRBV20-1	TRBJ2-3	CSATSALSTDTQYF
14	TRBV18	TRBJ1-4	CASSLDRKNEKLFF
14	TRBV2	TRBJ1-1	CASRPLGGGTEAFF
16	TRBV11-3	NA	CASSLGGGNPQETQYF
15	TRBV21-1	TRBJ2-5	CASSKGQGEDNEQYF
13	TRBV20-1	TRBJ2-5	CSARDQGPGEQYF
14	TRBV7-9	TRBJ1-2	CASSLVGGSYGYTF
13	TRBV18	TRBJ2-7	CASSPKINYEQYF
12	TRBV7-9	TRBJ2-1	CASSPSGETQFF
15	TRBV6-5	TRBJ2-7	CASSEIGRSSYEQYF
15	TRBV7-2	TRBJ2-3	CASSLARGITDTQYF
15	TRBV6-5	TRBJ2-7	CASSFAQGVPYEQYF
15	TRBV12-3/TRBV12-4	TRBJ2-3	CASSPWTGWTDTQYF
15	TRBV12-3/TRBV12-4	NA	CASTLTGAGSYEQYF
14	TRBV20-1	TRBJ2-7	CSARDRTGTQEQYF
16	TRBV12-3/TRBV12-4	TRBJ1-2	CASTQGGSLLNYGYTF
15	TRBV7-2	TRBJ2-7	CASSPSGGVSYEQYF
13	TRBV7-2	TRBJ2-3	CASSDQGSDTQYF
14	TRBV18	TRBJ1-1	CASSPQGGTTEAFF
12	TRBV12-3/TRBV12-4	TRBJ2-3	CASSLPGGGQYF
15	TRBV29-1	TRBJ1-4	CSGEIPQGSGEKLFF
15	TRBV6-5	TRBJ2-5	CASSREGGFRETQYF
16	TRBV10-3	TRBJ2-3	CAISEQTGGLGNTQYF